The clone carrying this TCR beta chain is classed as medium-sized (0.01 to 0.1%). The source of the sample is a study of blood T cell repertoires in COVID-19. In the study overall: Samples of COVID-19 (acute and convalescent) were obtained from the United States, Italy and Spain. T cells, B-cell-depleted T cells, or PBMCs supplied cDNA or gDNA.

Per the authors' pipeline: Reference gene primer amplification gave nucleated cell count estimates. The data were produced by immunoSEQ multiplex PCR, yet TCRdb's version contains in-frame clones alone and is incomplete. V, J and clone size derive from that table, while D and trimming were established from the DNA sequence. The sample records some 14,000 clones, around 74% being singletons. This clonotype was obtained from a woman of 80 years or more with acute or convalescent COVID-19. Material for sequencing was peripheral blood.

The CDR3 reads CASSGTLAGYNEQFF. CDR3 DNA sequence: TGTGCCAGCAGCGGAACTCTAGCGGGCTACAATGAGCAGTTCTTC. The chain links TRBV11-2 to TRBJ2-1; 8 bases match TRBD2. Germline CDR1 is SGHAT and CDR2 is FQNNGV. With 5 bases clipped from V and 3 bases from J, the junction kept 6 bases outside the gene matches. This CDR3 comprises 15 residues. The whole variable domain, remainder taken from reference TRBV11-2 and TRBJ2-1, is EAGVAQSPRYKIIEKRQSVAFWCNPISGHATLYWYQQILGQGPKLLIQFQNNGVVDDSQLPKDRFSAERLKGVDSTLKIQPAKLEDSAVYLCASSGTLAGYNEQFFGPGTRLTVL.